This passage covers 12 T cell receptor beta chains from one sample sequenced in a study of shared clonotypes between healthy human individuals. Repertoires were generated with immunoSEQ multiplex PCR, while TCRdb's copy carries only in-frame clones and drops some. The sample carries about 2.4 million clones, around 94% recorded once. Source material: naive CD4+ T cells sorted from blood. Subset noted: CD45RA+ positively selected. The source of these receptors is a man aged 18 to 29 in good health.

CDR3 protein: CASTLENYGYTF. Written as DNA, the CDR3 is TGTGCCAGCACGTTGGAAAACTATGGCTACACCTTC. The chain has TRBV2 and TRBJ1-2; D gene uncertain. CDR1 is SNHLY, CDR2 FYNNEI, per germline. This CDR3 has 12 amino acids. Trimming removed 7 bases at V and 2 bases at J, with 8 bases between.

The rearrangement links TRBV5-8 to TRBJ1-1; 10 bases are a match to TRBD1. This CDR3 contains 16 residues. The germline V gene has CDR1 SGHTS and CDR2 YDEGEE. Germline trimming cut 4 bases from V and 10 bases from J; bases unmatched to any gene: 16. The CDR3 is CASSADRGKAPSGAFF. The CDR3 DNA reads as TGTGCCAGCAGCGCGGACAGGGGGAAGGCTCCGAGTGGAGCTTTCTTT.

The CDR3 is CASSRSHGSYEQYF. The CDR3 DNA is TGCGCCAGCAGCCGAAGCCACGGGTCCTACGAGCAGTACTTC. V gene TRBV4-3 combines with J gene TRBJ2-7; D is unresolved. Deletions cut 4 bases from V and 1 base from J, with 11 bases between. Germline V gives CDR1 LGHNA, CDR2 YSLEER. CDR3 size: 14 residues.

The chain uses TRBV4-3 and TRBJ2-7, with 7 bases fitting TRBD2. J lost 3 bases, V lost 1 base, and 6 bases had no gene match. Germline V gives CDR1 LGHNA, CDR2 YSLEER. This CDR3 has 15 amino acids. The DNA of the CDR3 is TGCGCCAGCAGCCAAGGGCCGGGGGGTAGCTACGAGCAGTACTTC. It translates to CASSQGPGGSYEQYF.

The chain employs TRBV6-7 and TRBJ2-3, with unresolved D. TRBV6-7 is an ORF; its function is uncertain. Trimming cost V 0 bases and J 5 bases, with 15 bases left between them. This CDR3 spans 16 amino acids. The CDR3 region is CASSYSSRQAEDTQYF. The DNA for the CDR3 is TGTGCCAGCAGTTACTCGAGCCGTCAGGCCGAAGATACGCAGTATTTT.

This chain connects TRBV4-3 to TRBJ2-5; no reliable D call. Trimming removed 0 bases from V and 4 bases from J, with 12 bases in between. There are 15 residues in the CDR3. The germline V gene has CDR1 LGHNA and CDR2 YSLEER. CDR3 sequence: CASSQDLSSGETQYF. Written as DNA, the CDR3 is TGCGCCAGCAGCCAAGATTTATCGTCGGGAGAGACCCAGTACTTC.

The V and J genes are TRBV11-2 and TRBJ1-1; the D is unclear. Germline V CDR1 and CDR2: SGHAT, FQNNGV. CDR3 size: 14 residues. V was pared by 0 bases and J by 11 bases, with 16 bases between. The CDR3 DNA follows: TGTGCCAGCAGCTTAGATTCCTCGGTAGCGAGGGCTTTCTTT. Translated: CASSLDSSVARAFF.

The gene calls are TRBV10-2 and TRBJ2-7; 7 bases are a match to TRBD1. CDR3 length: 15 amino acids. Germline loops: CDR1 WSHSY, CDR2 SAAADI. V shed 5 bases, J shed 0 bases, and the junction held 7 bases outside the gene matches. For the CDR3, the DNA is TGCGCCAGCAGTTTTCCGGGACAGAGCTCCTACGAGCAGTACTTC. It yields the protein CASSFPGQSSYEQYF.

This clone was seen more than once but under ten times. The CDR3 coding sequence is TGTGCCAGCAGCCAACGGGAGCGCTACACCTTC. This sequence encodes CASSQRERYTF. V is TRBV2 and J is TRBJ1-2; D gene ambiguous. CDR3 size: 11 residues. The V end lost 6 bases, the J end lost 9 bases, and 11 bases lay between the germline ends. CDR1 is SNHLY, CDR2 FYNNEI, per germline. Supplemented by reference TRBV2 and TRBJ1-2, the full variable domain reads EPEVTQTPSHQVTQMGQEVILRCVPISNHLYFYWYRQILGQKVEFLVSFYNNEISEKSEIFDDQFSVERPDGSNFTLKIRSTKLEDSAMYFCASSQRERYTFGSGTRLTVV.

The chain links TRBV18 to TRBJ1-1, with D unclear. Germline CDR1 is KGHSH and CDR2 is LQKENI. The CDR3 spans 16 residues. V lost 2 bases, J lost 4 bases, and 17 bases lay in between. CDR3: CASSPSVPGMSTEAFF. In DNA form, the CDR3 reads TGTGCCAGCTCACCATCGGTCCCGGGAATGAGCACTGAAGCTTTCTTT. Together with reference TRBV18 and TRBJ1-1, the CDR3 gives the full variable domain: NAGVMQNPRHLVRRRGQEARLRCSPMKGHSHVYWYRQLPEEGLKFMVYLQKENIIDESGMPKERFSAEFPKEGPSILRIQQVVRGDSAAYFCASSPSVPGMSTEAFFGQGTRLTVV.

There are a few counts of this clone. The CDR3 spells CASSAPNTGELFF. In nucleotides, the CDR3 is TGTGCCAGCAGCGCCCCGAACACCGGGGAGCTGTTTTTT. This chain connects TRBV9 to TRBJ2-2, with no clear D. Deletions cut 3 bases from V and 0 bases from J, with 3 bases between. The CDR3 loop spans 13 amino acids. Looked up from germline, CDR1 is SGDLS and CDR2 is YYNGEE.

The J gene is TRBJ2-5, the V gene TRBV5-4; the D is unclear. CDR3 length: 13 amino acids. Trimming removed 1 base at V and 2 bases at J, with 6 bases between. From germline, CDR1 is SGHNT and CDR2 YYREEE (reference sequence). The CDR3 reads CASSLPAQETQYF. The CDR3 DNA reads TGTGCCAGCAGCTTGCCGGCTCAAGAGACCCAGTACTTC. The full variable domain, its missing parts supplied by reference TRBV5-4 and TRBJ2-5, is ETGVTQSPTHLIKTRGQQVTLRCSSQSGHNTVSWYQQALGQGPQFIFQYYREEENGRGNFPPRFSGLQFPNYSSELNVNALELDDSALYLCASSLPAQETQYFGPGTRLLVL.